A single sample is the source of the 13 T cell receptor beta chains below, sequenced in a study of CXCR3-negative and CXCR3-positive naive CD8 T cells. It was by 5' RACE with UMI labels that the TRB cDNA libraries were prepared. TCRdb reprocessed the 5' RACE reads; each CDR3 protein has one entry and no DNA is given. This listing includes 100,000 to 150,000 distinct CDR3 sequences. Material for sequencing was naive CXCR3- CD8+ T cells from blood. Subset reported: CD45RO-CCR7+CD27+CD95- naive CD8+ T cells lacking CXCR3 (TNR3-). The receptors were gathered from a human donor in good health. Some clones in this sample may be carry-over from other donors' samples.

This chain links TRBV12-3 or TRBV12-4 with TRBJ2-7; the D call of TRBD2 rests on TCRdb alone, since no DNA is present to check it. CDR3 length: 14 residues. The CDR3 reads CASRREGDSYEQYF.

This chain joins TRBV20-1 and TRBJ1-3. The CDR3 has 14 residues. The germline V gene encodes CDR1 DFQATT and CDR2 SNEGSKA (reference sequence). CDR3 sequence reads: CSAREYSSGNTIYF.

The genes are TRBV11-2 and TRBJ1-3; TCRdb's D call, TRBD1, is unchecked because there is no DNA. The CDR3 sequence is 16 residues long. The V gene's germline CDR1 is SGHAT and CDR2 FQNNGV. The CDR3 here is CASSELPDSFGNTIYF.

The chain has TRBV12-3 or TRBV12-4 and TRBJ2-1; TCRdb's D gene call, TRBD2, goes unchecked for lack of DNA. The CDR3 covers 13 residues. The CDR3: CASILRGGREQFF.

This sequence joins TRBV29-1 and TRBJ2-5; with no DNA, the TCRdb D assignment of TRBD2 cannot be verified. This CDR3 region has 15 residues. Germline V gene lookup returns CDR1 SQVTM and CDR2 ANQGSEA. The CDR3 protein is CSVEGTSGAQGTQYF.

The chain couples TRBV6-5 to TRBJ1-5; TCRdb picks TRBD1, but there is no DNA to check that call. Germline CDR1 MNHEY, CDR2 SVGAGI. The CDR3 has 13 residues. CDR3 sequence reads: CASSTGGSQPQHF.

V is TRBV5-5 and J is TRBJ2-7; the D call of TRBD1 rests on TCRdb alone, since no DNA is present to check it. Germline lookup yields CDR1 SGHKS and CDR2 YYEKEE (reference sequence). The CDR3 contains 16 residues. The CDR3 spells CASSGGTAASPYEQYF.

The rearrangement uses TRBV29-1 and TRBJ1-1. Germline V gives CDR1 SQVTM, CDR2 ANQGSEA. The CDR3 runs 11 residues. CDR3 protein: CSVEQHTEAFF.

The rearrangement links TRBV5-1 to TRBJ2-7; TCRdb's D call, TRBD1, is unchecked because there is no DNA. The CDR3 extends over 15 amino acids. In germline, CDR1 is SGHRS, CDR2 YFSETQ. The CDR3 sequence is CASASWTGGVYEQYF.

V usage is TRBV21-1 and J usage is TRBJ2-7; TCRdb outputs TRBD1, but without DNA this stays unchecked. TRBV21-1 is a pseudogene segment. The length of the CDR3 is 11 residues. This chain's CDR3 is CVGQLTYEQYF.

V is TRBV5-1 and J is TRBJ2-1; TCRdb outputs TRBD1, but without DNA this stays unchecked. The germline V gene encodes CDR1 SGHRS and CDR2 YFSETQ. The CDR3 has 12 residues. The CDR3 sequence is CASSPPGVKQFF.

V usage is TRBV29-1 and J usage is TRBJ2-7; TCRdb proposes TRBD1, but this gene call is untestable without DNA. This CDR3 has 15 amino acids. Germline V CDR1 and CDR2: SQVTM, ANQGSEA. The CDR3 sequence: CSVEDHRTGRNEQYF.

The chain couples TRBV7-8 to TRBJ1-5. The CDR3 totals 16 residues. Germline V gives CDR1 SGHVS, CDR2 FQNEAQ. This CDR3 reads CASSSRHTNSNQPQHF.